These 13 T cell receptor beta chains came from one sample sequenced in a study of blood T cell repertoires in COVID-19. Sequencing used immunoSEQ multiplex PCR; TCRdb keeps in-frame clones, though not all of them. The table shows 80,000 to 130,000 clones, with roughly 90% occurring only once. The sample taken for sequencing was peripheral blood. The receptors come from a woman in her sixties or seventies with acute or convalescent COVID-19.

The chain joins TRBV3-1 (or the pseudogene TRBV3-2) to TRBJ2-1, with 10 bases lining up with TRBD2. The CDR3 sequence is 19 residues long. Germline CDR1 LGHDT, CDR2 YNNKEL (reference sequence). The junction had 10 bases not matched to a gene; V was cut back by 1 base and J by 1 base. In DNA form, the CDR3 reads TGTGCCAGCAGCCAAGGATCACATCTAGCGGGAGTTTCCTACAATGAGCAGTTCTTC. This translates into CASSQGSHLAGVSYNEQFF.

This clone appeared a single time. The chain links TRBV3-1 (or the pseudogene TRBV3-2) to TRBJ1-5, with TRBD1 as a possible D gene (5 bases). From germline, CDR1 is LGHDT and CDR2 YNNKEL (reference sequence). There are 14 residues in the CDR3. Trimming left V 7 bases short and J 1 base short, with 11 bases between. The CDR3 region is CASKRGGSNQPQHF. The CDR3 nucleotides read TGTGCCAGCAAACGGGGGGGGAGCAATCAGCCCCAGCATTTT.

The chain is built from TRBV4-2 and TRBJ1-2; no definite D call. CDR1 LGHNA and CDR2 YNFKEQ come from the germline V gene. V lost 1 base and J lost 7, with 7 bases in between. The CDR3 sequence is 12 residues long. CDR3 nucleotides: TGTGCCAGCAGCCAAGCAGGTTTTGGCTACACCTTC. Its protein product is CASSQAGFGYTF.

The sample holds one count of this clone. The V gene is TRBV6-5, the J gene TRBJ1-6; TRBD1 is a possible D gene (5 bases). CDR1 and CDR2 from the germline V gene are MNHEY and SVGAGI. The CDR3 totals 15 residues. Trimming removed 8 bases at V and 9 bases at J, with 20 bases between. Written as DNA, the CDR3 is TGTGCCAGCTCACTCGTGGGGGGGGAAGGTTCACCCCTCCACTTT. This sequence encodes CASSLVGGEGSPLHF.

This chain links TRBV10-2 with TRBJ1-1; D gene unclear. V was trimmed by 7 bases and J by 2 bases, leaving 11 bases between them. The CDR3 contains 13 residues. In germline, CDR1 is WSHSY, CDR2 SAAADI. The DNA of the CDR3 is TGCGCCAGCATTCGTACAGACAACACTGAAGCTTTCTTT. The encoded protein is CASIRTDNTEAFF.

V is TRBV27 and J is TRBJ2-4, with a possible D match to TRBD1 (5 bases). This CDR3 is built from 15 residues. Trimming stripped 6 bases from V and 0 bases from J, with 12 bases between. Germline values: CDR1 MNHEY, CDR2 SMNVEV (reference sequence). The DNA for the CDR3 is TGTGCCAGCAGCCGAACAGGATTAGCCAAAAACATTCAGTACTTC. It codes for CASSRTGLAKNIQYF.

This clone was seen a single time. The J gene is TRBJ1-1, the V gene TRBV5-8; the match to TRBD1 covers 7 bases. Germline CDR1 and CDR2: SGHTS and YDEGEE. The CDR3 runs to 15 residues. V was pared by 0 bases and J by 3 bases, with 5 bases of the junction left unmatched. The CDR3 region has the DNA TGTGCCAGCAGCTTGGGACAGGGCGGGGACACTGAAGCTTTCTTT. It codes for CASSLGQGGDTEAFF.

DNA of the CDR3: TGTGCCAGCAGTGAGGCCCCTGCAGATACGCAGTATTTT. Translation: CASSEAPADTQYF. The chain couples TRBV2 to TRBJ2-3; D remains unclear. This CDR3 contains 13 residues. Trimming took off 3 bases at V and 4 bases at J, with 8 bases between the two ends. CDR1 SNHLY and CDR2 FYNNEI come from the germline V gene.

This chain joins TRBV28 and TRBJ1-1, with TRBD1 matching over 7 bases. This CDR3 comprises 14 residues. V dropped 3 bases and J dropped 4; count of bases not matched to a gene: 5. Germline assignment: CDR1 MDHEN and CDR2 SYDVKM. The CDR3 loop is CASSLGGQTTEAFF. The CDR3 nucleotides are TGTGCCAGCAGTTTGGGGGGACAGACCACTGAAGCTTTCTTT.

The chain joins TRBV7-9 to TRBJ2-7; 8 bases are shared with TRBD1. Germline V lookup: CDR1 SEHNR, CDR2 FQNEAQ (reference sequence). V was clipped by 5 bases and J by 5 bases; unmatched bases: 11. This CDR3 region has 15 residues. Here the CDR3 DNA reads TGTGCCAGCAGCCCAGGACAGGGTAATCTAGACGAGCAGTACGTC. Its protein product is CASSPGQGNLDEQYV.

The chain recombines TRBV5-6 with TRBJ2-1; no clear D. CDR1 is SGHDT and CDR2 is YYEEEE in the germline V gene. The CDR3 extends over 13 amino acids. V shed 0 bases and J shed 12 bases, with 13 bases lying between them. As DNA, the CDR3 is TGTGCCAGCAGCTTGGGGGCAGAAGGCGTGCAGTTCTTC. Its protein product is CASSLGAEGVQFF.

The chain recombines TRBV3-1 (or the pseudogene TRBV3-2) with TRBJ1-2; D unclear. Between the trimmed V and J ends, which lost 4 bases and 5 bases, there was a span of 14 bases. This CDR3 is 14 amino acids long. The germline CDR1 and CDR2 sequences are LGHDT and YNNKEL (reference sequence). CDR3 bases: TGTGCCAGCAGCCCCCCAGGAAATGTGTATGGCTACACCTTC. Translating gives CASSPPGNVYGYTF.

The chain employs TRBV5-1 and TRBJ2-5; D gene unclear. Trimming stripped 3 bases from V and 4 bases from J, with 7 bases between. This CDR3 comprises 12 residues. Germline V lookup: CDR1 SGHRS, CDR2 YFSETQ. Here the CDR3 DNA reads TGCGCCAGCAGCTCCCCAGGAGAGACCCAGTACTTC. This translates into CASSSPGETQYF.